This T cell receptor beta chain was identified in a study of shared clonotypes between healthy human individuals. The CDR3 has 16 amino acids. Worth noting for this clone: Its antigen is not known.

Overall study findings and caveats: Naive subsets generally exceeded memory subsets in estimated richness. When compared with the clonotypes that were shared by all four sorted-subset donors, the non-shared clonotypes turned out to have lower generation probabilities. Around 4.7% was the fraction of naive CD4 clonotypes found shared across a few donors.

The sorted-subset replicate PCRs were given around 190 ng DNA, which is approximately 30,000 T cell genomes. The assay was immunoSEQ multiplex PCR, and TCRdb's table has in-frame clones only and misses some. The table includes 2 million to 2.5 million clones, approximately 95% detected once. The chain has TRBV21-1 and TRBJ2-2; the DNA was not used to check the table's D call, TRBD2. TRBV21-1 counts as a pseudogene. The sequenced material came from naive CD4+ T cells sorted from blood. Subset indicated: CD45RA+ positively selected. The receptor was derived from a man aged 18 to 30 in good health. CDR3 in DNA: TGTGCCAGCAGCAAAGAACACATCCGGGGGACCGGGGAGCTGTTTTTT. This translates into CASSKEHIRGTGELFF.